This TCR beta chain was identified in a study of T cells in Graves' hyperthyroidism and ophthalmopathy. Findings and limits, study-wide: Within blood appeared most thyroid clonotypes that had expanded above 0.001.

Authors of the study amplified TCR beta CDR3 regions from RNA transcripts. A first-round RT-PCR of the TCR CDR3 used the HTBI primer set. Each CDR3 protein gets one entry after TCRdb re-called the multiplex PCR reads with MiXCR. The sample shows about 700,000 distinct CDR3 sequences, over 40% of them seen only once. Concerning this clonotype: Antigen unknown.

Germline CDR1 ENHRY, CDR2 SYGVKD. This CDR3 has 14 residues. V lost 10 bases and J lost 2; bases outside the gene matches: 9. The sequence was collected from an adult man with Graves' disease, either hyperthyroidism or ophthalmopathy (not recorded which). Sequencing used peripheral blood or thyroid tissue (not recorded which). The chain has TRBV10-3 and TRBJ2-7; 9 nucleotides align to TRBD1. The CDR3 region has the DNA TGTGCCACCCGTACGACAGGGGGAGCCTACGAGCAGTACTTC. Protein product: CATRTTGGAYEQYF.